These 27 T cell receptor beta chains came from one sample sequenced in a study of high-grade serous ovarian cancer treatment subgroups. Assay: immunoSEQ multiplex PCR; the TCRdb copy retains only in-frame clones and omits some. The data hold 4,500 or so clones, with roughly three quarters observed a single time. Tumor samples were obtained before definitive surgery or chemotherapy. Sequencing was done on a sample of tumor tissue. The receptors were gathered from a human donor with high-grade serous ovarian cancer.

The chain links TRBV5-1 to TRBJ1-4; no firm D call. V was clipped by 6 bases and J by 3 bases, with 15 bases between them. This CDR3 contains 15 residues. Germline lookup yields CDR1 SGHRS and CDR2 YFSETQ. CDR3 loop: CASTETSASNEKLFF. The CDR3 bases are TGCGCCAGCACAGAGACCTCGGCCTCTAATGAAAAACTGTTTTTT.

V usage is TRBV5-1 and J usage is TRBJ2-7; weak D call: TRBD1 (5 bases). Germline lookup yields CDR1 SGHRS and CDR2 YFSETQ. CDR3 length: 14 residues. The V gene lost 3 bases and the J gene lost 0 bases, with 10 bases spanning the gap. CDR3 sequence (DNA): TGCGCCAGCAGCTGGACATCGCCCTCCTACGAGCAGTACGTC. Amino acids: CASSWTSPSYEQYV.

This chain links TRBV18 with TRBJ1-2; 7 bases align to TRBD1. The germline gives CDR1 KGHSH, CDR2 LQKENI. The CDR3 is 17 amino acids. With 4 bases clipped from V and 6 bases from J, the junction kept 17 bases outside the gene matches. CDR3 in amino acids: CASSRYRQGGGVDGYTF. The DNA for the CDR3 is TGTGCCAGCTCACGGTACCGACAGGGCGGGGGAGTGGATGGCTACACCTTC.

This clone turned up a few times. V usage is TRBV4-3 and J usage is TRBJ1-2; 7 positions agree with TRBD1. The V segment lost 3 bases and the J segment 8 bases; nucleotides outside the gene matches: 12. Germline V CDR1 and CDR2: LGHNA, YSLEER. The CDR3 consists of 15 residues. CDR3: CASSQDRPGQRGYTF. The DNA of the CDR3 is TGCGCCAGCAGCCAGGACAGGCCGGGACAAAGGGGCTACACCTTC.

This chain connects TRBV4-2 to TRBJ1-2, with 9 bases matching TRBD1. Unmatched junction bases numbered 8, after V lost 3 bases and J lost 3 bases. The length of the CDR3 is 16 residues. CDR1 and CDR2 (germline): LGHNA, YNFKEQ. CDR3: CASSHQGQGGDYGYTF. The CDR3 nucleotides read TGTGCCAGCAGCCACCAGGGACAGGGAGGGGACTATGGCTACACCTTC.

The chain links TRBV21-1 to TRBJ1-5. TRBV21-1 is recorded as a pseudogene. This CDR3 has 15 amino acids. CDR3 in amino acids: CASSGPVYSNQPQHF. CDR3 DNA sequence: TGTGCCAGCAGTGGTCCCGTATATAGCAATCAGCCCCAGCATTTT.

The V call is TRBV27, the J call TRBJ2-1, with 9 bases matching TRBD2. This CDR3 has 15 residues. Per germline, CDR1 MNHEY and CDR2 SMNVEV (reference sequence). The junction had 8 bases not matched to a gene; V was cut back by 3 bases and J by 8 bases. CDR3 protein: CASSFGGRAIYEQFF. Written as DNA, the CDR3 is TGTGCCAGCAGTTTTGGCGGGAGGGCCATCTATGAGCAGTTCTTC.

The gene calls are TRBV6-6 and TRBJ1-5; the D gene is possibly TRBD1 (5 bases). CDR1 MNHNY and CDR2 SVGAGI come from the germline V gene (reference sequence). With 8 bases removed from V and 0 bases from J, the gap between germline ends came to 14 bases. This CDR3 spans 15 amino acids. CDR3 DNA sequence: TGTGCCAGCCGGACGGGGGGGAATAGCAATCAGCCCCAGCATTTT. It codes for CASRTGGNSNQPQHF.

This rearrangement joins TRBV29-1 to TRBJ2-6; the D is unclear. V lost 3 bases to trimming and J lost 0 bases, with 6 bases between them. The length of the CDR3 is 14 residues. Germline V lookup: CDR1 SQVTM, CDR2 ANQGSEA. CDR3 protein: CSVEELSGANVLTF. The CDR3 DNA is TGCAGCGTTGAGGAGCTCTCTGGGGCCAACGTCCTGACTTTC.

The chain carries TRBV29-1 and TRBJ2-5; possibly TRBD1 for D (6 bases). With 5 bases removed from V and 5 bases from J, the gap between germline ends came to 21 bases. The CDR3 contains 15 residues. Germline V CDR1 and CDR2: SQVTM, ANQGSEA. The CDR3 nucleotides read TGCAGCGTTTACCCCAGACAGGCCCGTCAGGAGACCCAGTACTTC. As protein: CSVYPRQARQETQYF. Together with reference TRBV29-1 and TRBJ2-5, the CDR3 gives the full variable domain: SAVISQKPSRDICQRGTSLTIQCQVDSQVTMMFWYRQQPGQSLTLIATANQGSEATYESGFVIDKFPISRPNLTFSTLTVSNMSPEDSSIYLCSVYPRQARQETQYFGPGTRLLVL.

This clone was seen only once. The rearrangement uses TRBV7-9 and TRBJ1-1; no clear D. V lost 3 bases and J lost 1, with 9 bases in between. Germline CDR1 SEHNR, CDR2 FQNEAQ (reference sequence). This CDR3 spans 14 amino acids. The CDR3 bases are TGTGCCAGCAGCTTTCCCGTCAAGAACACTGAAGCTTTCTTT. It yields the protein CASSFPVKNTEAFF.

The CDR3 DNA reads TGTGCCAGCAGTTTATCGACAGGAGGGTCCTACGAGCAGTACTTC. Its translation: CASSLSTGGSYEQYF. The rearrangement links TRBV27 to TRBJ2-7, with D perhaps given as TRBD1 or TRBD2 (6 bases each). The CDR3 has 15 residues. V lost 0 bases and J 1 base, leaving 10 bases between the germline ends. CDR1 is MNHEY, CDR2 SMNVEV, per germline (reference sequence).

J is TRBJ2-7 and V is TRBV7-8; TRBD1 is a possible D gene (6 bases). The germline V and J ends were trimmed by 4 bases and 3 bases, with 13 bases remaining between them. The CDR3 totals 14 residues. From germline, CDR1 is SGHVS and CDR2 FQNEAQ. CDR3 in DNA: TGTGCCAGCAGCTCCCCTCAGGGGCGCTACGAGCAGTACTTC. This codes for CASSSPQGRYEQYF.

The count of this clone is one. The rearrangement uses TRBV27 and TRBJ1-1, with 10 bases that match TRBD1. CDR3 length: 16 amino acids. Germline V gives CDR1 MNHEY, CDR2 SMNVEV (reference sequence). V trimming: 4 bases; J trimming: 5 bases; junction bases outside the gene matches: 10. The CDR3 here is CASSSLRDRGQTEAFF. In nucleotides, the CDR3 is TGTGCCAGCAGTTCACTCCGGGACAGGGGTCAGACTGAAGCTTTCTTT.

CDR3 sequence reads: CASSLTTGGGTEAFF. CDR3 coding DNA: TGTGCCAGCAGCTTGACGACAGGGGGCGGAACTGAAGCTTTCTTT. V and J are TRBV2 and TRBJ1-1; 10 nucleotides match TRBD1. Germline CDR1 SNHLY, CDR2 FYNNEI. The CDR3 extends over 15 amino acids. The V and J ends lost 6 bases and 5 bases, in that order; junction bases with no gene match: 9.

The CDR3 loop reads CASSSTSGSSYNEQFF. CDR3 bases: TGTGCCAGCAGTTCGACTAGCGGGAGCTCCTACAATGAGCAGTTCTTC. V and J are TRBV6-6 and TRBJ2-1, with 12 bases matching TRBD2. Germline trimming cut 4 bases from V and 0 bases from J; bases unmatched to any gene: 1. CDR1 is MNHNY and CDR2 is SVGAGI in the germline V gene (reference sequence). CDR3 length: 16 amino acids.

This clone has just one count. CDR3 amino acids: CASSLLAGTTGELFF. As DNA, the CDR3 is TGCGCCAGCAGCTTGCTAGCGGGGACTACCGGGGAGCTGTTTTTT. The chain links TRBV5-1 to TRBJ2-2; 9 bases line up with TRBD2. Germline assignment: CDR1 SGHRS and CDR2 YFSETQ. The CDR3 extends over 15 amino acids. Germline trimming cut 1 base from V and 5 bases from J; bases unmatched to any gene: 3.

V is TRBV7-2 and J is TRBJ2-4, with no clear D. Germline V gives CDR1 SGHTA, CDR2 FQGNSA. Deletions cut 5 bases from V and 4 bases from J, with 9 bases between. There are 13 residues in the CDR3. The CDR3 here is CASSPRDKNIQYF. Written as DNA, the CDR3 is TGTGCCAGCAGCCCACGTGATAAAAACATTCAGTACTTC.

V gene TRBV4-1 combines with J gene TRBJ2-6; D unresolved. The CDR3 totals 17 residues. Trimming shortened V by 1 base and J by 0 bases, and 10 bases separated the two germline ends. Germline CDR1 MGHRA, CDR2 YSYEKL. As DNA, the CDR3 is TGCGCCAGCAGCCAAGGAGACGAAAGCTCTGGGGCCAACGTCCTGACTTTC. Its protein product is CASSQGDESSGANVLTF.

The CDR3 region is CASSPTGVTNEKLFF. The CDR3 bases are TGTGCCAGCAGCCCGACAGGGGTCACTAATGAAAAACTGTTTTTT. J is TRBJ1-4 and V is TRBV11-2, with 8 bases lining up with TRBD1. CDR3 size: 15 residues. From germline, CDR1 is SGHAT and CDR2 FQNNGV. J lost 2 bases, V lost 5 bases, and 4 bases had no gene match.

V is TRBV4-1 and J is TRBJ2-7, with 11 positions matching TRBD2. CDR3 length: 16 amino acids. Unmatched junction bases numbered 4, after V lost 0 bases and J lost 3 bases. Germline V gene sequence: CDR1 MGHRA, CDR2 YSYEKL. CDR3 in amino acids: CASSQEGTSGNYEQYV. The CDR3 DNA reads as TGCGCCAGCAGCCAAGAGGGGACTAGCGGAAACTACGAGCAGTACGTC.

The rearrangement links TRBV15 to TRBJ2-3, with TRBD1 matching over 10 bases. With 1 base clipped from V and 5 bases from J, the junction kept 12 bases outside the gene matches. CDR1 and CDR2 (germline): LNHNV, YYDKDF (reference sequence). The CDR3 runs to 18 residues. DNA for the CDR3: TGTGCCACCAGCAGAGGGATTGCCGGGACAGGGGATAGAGATACGCAGTATTTT. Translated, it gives CATSRGIAGTGDRDTQYF.

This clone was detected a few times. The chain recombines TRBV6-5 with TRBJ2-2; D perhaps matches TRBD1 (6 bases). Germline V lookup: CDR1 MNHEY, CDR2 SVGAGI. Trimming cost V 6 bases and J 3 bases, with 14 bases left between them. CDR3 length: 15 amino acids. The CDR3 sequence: CASSPDRTYTGELFF. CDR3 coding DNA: TGTGCCAGCAGCCCTGACAGGACCTACACCGGGGAGCTGTTTTTT.

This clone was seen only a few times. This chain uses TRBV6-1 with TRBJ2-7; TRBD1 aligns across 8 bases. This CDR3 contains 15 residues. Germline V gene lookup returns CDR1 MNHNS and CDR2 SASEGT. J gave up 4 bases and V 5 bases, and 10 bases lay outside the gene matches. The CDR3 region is CASSRLWDRIYEQYF. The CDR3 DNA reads TGTGCCAGCAGTCGTCTTTGGGACAGGATTTACGAGCAGTACTTC.

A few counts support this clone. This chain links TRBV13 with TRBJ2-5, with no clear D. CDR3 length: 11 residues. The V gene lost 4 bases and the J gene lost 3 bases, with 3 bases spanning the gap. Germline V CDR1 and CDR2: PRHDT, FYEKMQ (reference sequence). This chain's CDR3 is CASSSKETQYF. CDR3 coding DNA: TGTGCCAGCAGCTCAAAAGAGACCCAGTACTTC. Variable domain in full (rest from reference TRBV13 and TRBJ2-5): AAGVIQSPRHLIKEKRETATLKCYPIPRHDTVYWYQQGPGQDPQFLISFYEKMQSDKGSIPDRFSAQQFSDYHSELNMSSLELGDSALYFCASSSKETQYFGPGTRLLVL.

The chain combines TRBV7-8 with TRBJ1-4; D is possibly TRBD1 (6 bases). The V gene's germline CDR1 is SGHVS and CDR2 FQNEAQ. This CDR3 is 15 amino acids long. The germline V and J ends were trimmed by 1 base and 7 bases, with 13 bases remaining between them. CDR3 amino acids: CASSLDRGVAEKLFF. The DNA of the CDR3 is TGTGCCAGCAGCTTAGATAGGGGGGTTGCTGAAAAACTGTTTTTT.

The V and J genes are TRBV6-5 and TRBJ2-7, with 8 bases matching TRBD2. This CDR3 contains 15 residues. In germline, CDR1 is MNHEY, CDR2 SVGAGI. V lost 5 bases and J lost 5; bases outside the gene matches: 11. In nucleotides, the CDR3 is TGTGCCAGCAGTCAACCGGGACTAGGGATCGACGAGCAGTACTTC. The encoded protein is CASSQPGLGIDEQYF.